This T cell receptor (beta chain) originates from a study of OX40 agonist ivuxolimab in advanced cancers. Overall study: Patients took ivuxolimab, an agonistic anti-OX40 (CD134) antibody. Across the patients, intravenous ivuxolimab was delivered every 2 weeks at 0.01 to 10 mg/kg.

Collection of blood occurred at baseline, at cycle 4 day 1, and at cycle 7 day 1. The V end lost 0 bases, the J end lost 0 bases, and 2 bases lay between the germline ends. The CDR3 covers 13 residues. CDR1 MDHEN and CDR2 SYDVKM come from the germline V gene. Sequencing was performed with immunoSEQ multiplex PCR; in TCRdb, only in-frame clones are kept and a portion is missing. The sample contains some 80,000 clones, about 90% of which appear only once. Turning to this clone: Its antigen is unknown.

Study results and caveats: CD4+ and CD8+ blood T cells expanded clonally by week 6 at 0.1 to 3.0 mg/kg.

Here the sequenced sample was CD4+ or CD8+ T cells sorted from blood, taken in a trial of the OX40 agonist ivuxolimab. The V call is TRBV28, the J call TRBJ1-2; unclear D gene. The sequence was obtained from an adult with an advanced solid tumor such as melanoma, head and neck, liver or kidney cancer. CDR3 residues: CASSLWPNYGYTF. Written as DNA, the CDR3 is TGTGCCAGCAGTTTATGGCCTAACTATGGCTACACCTTC.